The 7 T cell receptor beta chains in this list originate from one sample, sequenced in a study of CD8 T cells in ankylosing spondylitis. TCRdb independently ran MiXCR on the 5' RACE reads; one entry per CDR3 protein. Here the sample spans just over 150,000 distinct CDR3 sequences, around 16% being singletons. Input material: blood, either unsorted or a sorted T cell fraction (not recorded which). The receptors here all came from a male donor with ankylosing spondylitis or in good health (not recorded which).

This clonotype was observed many times. This chain links TRBV27 with TRBJ1-5; D not resolved. The CDR3 covers 13 residues. Germline V CDR1 and CDR2: MNHEY, SMNVEV (reference sequence). V was cut by 7 bases and J by 3 bases, with 10 bases left in between. CDR3 nucleotide sequence: TGTGCCAGCACTATCGGACCCAATCAGCCCCAGCATTTT. Encoded protein: CASTIGPNQPQHF.

In this sample, this clonotype turned up a few times. V is TRBV10-1 and J is TRBJ2-3; 7 positions match TRBD2. The CDR3 length is 16 residues. Trimming removed 3 bases from V and 1 base from J; junction bases left unmatched: 7. CDR1 WNHNN and CDR2 SYGVQD come from the germline V gene (reference sequence). CDR3 in DNA: TGCGCCAGCAGTGATGGCGGGAGACTCCGCACAGATACGCAGTATTTT. Its protein product is CASSDGGRLRTDTQYF.

This clonotype showed up many times. The V call is TRBV7-2, the J call TRBJ2-3, with a tentative D call TRBD2 (5 bases). The germline V gene has CDR1 SGHTA and CDR2 FQGNSA. The CDR3 loop spans 15 amino acids. V lost 0 bases and J 0 bases, leaving 7 bases between the germline ends. The CDR3: CASSLAGLSTDTQYF. The DNA for the CDR3 is TGTGCCAGCAGCTTAGCAGGACTCAGCACAGATACGCAGTATTTT.

This chain joins TRBV5-1 and TRBJ2-1; D is undetermined. The CDR3 extends over 14 amino acids. Germline loops: CDR1 SGHRS, CDR2 YFSETQ. Trimming cost V 7 bases and J 2 bases, with 13 bases left between them. The CDR3 nucleotides read TGCGCCAGCCTCGAATCACCTGCCTACAATGAGCAGTTCTTC. Its protein product is CASLESPAYNEQFF.

The chain carries TRBV27 and TRBJ2-2; D not resolved. Germline lookup yields CDR1 MNHEY and CDR2 SMNVEV (reference sequence). The CDR3 totals 12 residues. Trimming left V 6 bases short and J 4 bases short, with 6 bases between. The CDR3 region is CASRPITGELFF. The CDR3 coding sequence is TGTGCCAGCAGACCGATCACCGGGGAGCTGTTTTTT.

The chain is built from TRBV20-1 and TRBJ2-3; no clear D. Germline V gene sequence: CDR1 DFQATT, CDR2 SNEGSKA (reference sequence). The CDR3 has 13 amino acids. V lost 6 bases and J lost 8, with 18 bases in between. The CDR3 is CSARRPLRATQYF. In DNA, the CDR3 is TGCAGTGCGAGACGGCCCCTCCGTGCTACGCAGTATTTT.

The table lists this clonotype with many counts. The chain is built from TRBV20-1 and TRBJ2-1, with 14 bases that match TRBD2. There are 14 residues in the CDR3. V lost 6 bases to trimming and J lost 9 bases; unmatched junction nucleotides: 7. Germline CDR1 reads DFQATT; CDR2 reads SNEGSKA (reference sequence). The CDR3 coding sequence is TGCAGTGCGGACACCGGGACTAGCGGGAGTGAGCAGTTCTTC. Protein product: CSADTGTSGSEQFF.